The next 32 T cell receptor beta chains were all read from a single sample in a study of blood T cell repertoires in COVID-19. Some clones are missing from TCRdb's copy, which holds only in-frame ones; the method was immunoSEQ multiplex PCR. This sample has some 69,000 clones, with approximately 88% found just once. The sequenced material came from peripheral blood. The receptors here all came from a man of 80 years or more with active or convalescent COVID-19.

Here the CDR3 reads CASSLGRTGARSPLHF. CDR3 DNA: TGTGCCAGCAGTTTAGGTCGGACAGGGGCAAGGTCACCCCTCCACTTT. The V and J genes are TRBV27 and TRBJ1-6; 9 bases are a match to TRBD1. Trimming removed 2 bases from V and 10 bases from J; junction bases left unmatched: 9. There are 16 residues in the CDR3. CDR1 is MNHEY and CDR2 is SMNVEV in the germline V gene (reference sequence).

The chain employs TRBV5-1 and TRBJ2-7; 9 bases map to TRBD1. CDR1 SGHRS and CDR2 YFSETQ come from the germline V gene. This CDR3 comprises 14 residues. The ends lost 4 bases at V and 5 bases at J; junction bases unmatched: 7. DNA of the CDR3: TGCGCCAGCAGCGGAAACAGGGGGCTCGACGAGCAGTACTTC. This gives the protein CASSGNRGLDEQYF.

The J gene is TRBJ1-6, the V gene TRBV6-6; 7 positions agree with TRBD1. J gave up 8 bases and V 6 bases, and 7 bases lay outside the gene matches. CDR3 length equals 14 residues. Germline CDR1 reads MNHNY; CDR2 reads SVGAGI (reference sequence). CDR3 region: CASSLPDRDSPLHF. CDR3 nucleotide sequence: TGTGCCAGCAGCCTACCCGACAGGGATTCACCCCTCCACTTT.

This sequence joins TRBV19 and TRBJ2-7; 7 nucleotides agree with TRBD2. The CDR3 is made up of 17 amino acids. The germline V gene has CDR1 LNHDA and CDR2 SQIVND (reference sequence). J lost 0 bases, V lost 3 bases, and 11 bases had no gene match. This chain's CDR3 is CASSMGGPRGTSYEQYF. CDR3 sequence (DNA): TGTGCCAGTAGTATGGGAGGGCCTCGCGGAACCTCCTACGAGCAGTACTTC.

The chain recombines TRBV14 with TRBJ1-3, with unresolved D. Trimming left V 4 bases short and J 2 bases short, with 15 bases between. The germline V gene has CDR1 SGHDN and CDR2 FVKESK. The CDR3 runs 16 residues. CDR3 sequence: CASSLGLMTPGNTIYF. For the CDR3, the DNA is TGTGCCAGCAGCCTCGGACTCATGACGCCTGGAAACACCATATATTTT.

The genes are TRBV21-1 and TRBJ2-3; the table names TRBD2, a call not compared with the DNA. TRBV21-1 is a known pseudogene. The CDR3 consists of 22 residues. CDR3 loop: CASSAYPTERGTSGRGTDTQYF. The CDR3 nucleotides read TGTGCCAGCAGCGCGTACCCTACAGAAAGGGGGACTAGCGGGCGAGGCACAGATACGCAGTATTTT.

This chain uses TRBV11-2 with TRBJ2-3, with 8 bases aligning to TRBD2. J gave up 6 bases and V 3 bases, and 2 bases lay outside the gene matches. This CDR3 region has 13 residues. Germline CDR1 and CDR2: SGHAT and FQNNGV. The DNA of the CDR3 is TGTGCCAGCAGCTTCTCGGGGGGGGATACGCAGTATTTT. Encoded protein: CASSFSGGDTQYF.

The chain uses TRBV5-1 and TRBJ1-1; tentative D call: TRBD1 (5 bases). CDR1 SGHRS and CDR2 YFSETQ come from the germline V gene. The CDR3 runs 14 residues. The germline V and J ends were trimmed by 2 bases and 1 base, with 9 bases remaining between them. CDR3 in DNA: TGCGCCAGCAGCTTTTCAACAGGGAACACTGAAGCTTTCTTT. This encodes CASSFSTGNTEAFF. Complete variable domain (other parts from reference TRBV5-1 and TRBJ1-1): KAGVTQTPRYLIKTRGQQVTLSCSPISGHRSVSWYQQTPGQGLQFLFEYFSETQRNKGNFPGRFSGRQFSNSRSEMNVSTLELGDSALYLCASSFSTGNTEAFFGQGTRLTVV.

This clone was seen only once. The V and J genes are TRBV20-1 and TRBJ2-7, with D possibly matching TRBD2 (5 bases). Germline V gene lookup returns CDR1 DFQATT and CDR2 SNEGSKA (reference sequence). Trimming pared 3 bases from V and 4 bases from J, leaving 7 bases between. The CDR3 totals 11 residues. The CDR3 spells CSASSGYEQYF. CDR3 in DNA: TGCAGTGCTAGTTCGGGATACGAGCAGTACTTC.

The gene calls are TRBV10-3 and TRBJ1-5; weak D call: TRBD1 (6 bases). From germline, CDR1 is ENHRY and CDR2 SYGVKD. Trimming cost V 3 bases and J 0 bases, with 9 bases left between them. The CDR3 is 15 residues long. In nucleotides, the CDR3 is TGTGCCATCAGTGACCCGGGACATAGCAATCAGCCCCAGCATTTT. Translation: CAISDPGHSNQPQHF.

The CDR3 is CATSRDPTGARELFF. The CDR3 DNA sequence: TGTGCCACCAGCAGAGACCCCACAGGGGCCCGGGAGCTGTTTTTT. This chain links TRBV15 with TRBJ2-2; 7 nucleotides match TRBD1. J gave up 9 bases and V 0 bases, and 7 bases lay outside the gene matches. The CDR3 is 15 residues long. Germline V CDR1 and CDR2: LNHNV, YYDKDF (reference sequence).

The chain is built from TRBV14 and TRBJ2-7; TRBD2 agrees at 8 bases. J was trimmed by 5 bases and V by 10 bases; bases with no gene match: 25. The germline V gene has CDR1 SGHDN and CDR2 FVKESK. The CDR3 is 18 amino acids. CDR3 DNA: TGTGCCATCCAGAGAGGGTCCAGTTTCGGGGGGGCCGGAAACGAGCAGTACTTC. It codes for CAIQRGSSFGGAGNEQYF.

This chain connects TRBV6-5 to TRBJ2-5, with D possibly matching TRBD2 (5 bases). Trimming pared 6 bases from V and 5 bases from J, leaving 16 bases between. CDR1 is MNHEY and CDR2 is SVGAGI in the germline V gene. CDR3 length equals 14 residues. This CDR3 reads CASSNRARGETQYF. The DNA for the CDR3 is TGTGCCAGCAGCAACCGTGCGCGCGGGGAGACCCAGTACTTC.

The CDR3 protein is CSASGGRWDTQYF. CDR3 sequence (DNA): TGCAGTGCTAGTGGCGGGAGATGGGATACGCAGTATTTT. The chain recombines TRBV20-1 with TRBJ2-3, with TRBD2 matching 7 bases. Germline V gene lookup returns CDR1 DFQATT and CDR2 SNEGSKA (reference sequence). The CDR3 has 13 residues. With 3 bases clipped from V and 6 bases from J, the junction kept 6 bases outside the gene matches.

The chain employs TRBV30 and TRBJ1-3, with D perhaps matching TRBD1 (5 bases). Trimming shortened V by 0 bases and J by 2 bases, and 11 bases separated the two germline ends. The CDR3 consists of 15 residues. The germline V gene has CDR1 GTSNPN and CDR2 SVGIG (reference sequence). CDR3 sequence (DNA): TGTGCCTGGAGTGTAAAGGGGCTGGCTGGAAACACCATATATTTT. Its protein is CAWSVKGLAGNTIYF.

The V gene is TRBV7-2, the J gene TRBJ2-1; 8 nucleotides agree with TRBD2. The CDR3 covers 15 residues. The J segment lost 6 bases and the V segment lost 5 bases, leaving 9 bases of the junction unmatched. In germline, CDR1 is SGHTA, CDR2 FQGNSA. DNA of the CDR3: TGTGCCAGCAGCCCCGGCCGGGGGGGCCGCAATGAGCAGTTCTTC. It codes for CASSPGRGGRNEQFF. Full variable domain (remainder filled in from reference TRBV7-2 and TRBJ2-1): GAGVSQSPSNKVTEKGKDVELRCDPISGHTALYWYRQSLGQGLEFLIYFQGNSAPDKSGLPSDRFSAERTGGSVSTLTIQRTQQEDSAVYLCASSPGRGGRNEQFFGPGTRLTVL.

This chain joins TRBV7-9 and TRBJ2-7; 7 nucleotides agree with TRBD1. The germline V gene encodes CDR1 SEHNR and CDR2 FQNEAQ (reference sequence). This CDR3 contains 16 residues. Trimming took 1 base from V and 0 from J; bases not matched to a gene: 6. DNA of the CDR3: TGTGCCAGCAGCTTAGTTACAGGGGCGATCTCCTACGAGCAGTACTTC. Protein product: CASSLVTGAISYEQYF.

This clone was counted only a few times. The chain joins TRBV4-1 to TRBJ1-2; TRBD1 matches 8 bases. The CDR3 is made up of 14 amino acids. The V gene end was trimmed by 6 bases and the J gene end by 4 bases; junction bases not matched to a gene: 7. Looked up from germline, CDR1 is MGHRA and CDR2 is YSYEKL. The CDR3: CASSGTGDPYGYTF. DNA of the CDR3: TGCGCCAGCAGTGGGACAGGAGACCCCTATGGCTACACCTTC.

The genes are TRBV21-1 and TRBJ2-3; TRBD2 reflects the table's D call only, with no check against the DNA. TRBV21-1 is assigned pseudogene status. The CDR3 loop spans 19 amino acids. CDR3 bases: TGTGCCAGCACACCGCAAGGGGGGGAAGGGTCCTCTAGCACAGATACGCAGTATTTT. Amino acids: CASTPQGGEGSSSTDTQYF.

The chain links TRBV10-3 to TRBJ2-5; a possible D gene is TRBD2 (6 bases). The germline V gene encodes CDR1 ENHRY and CDR2 SYGVKD. Trimming stripped 8 bases from V and 4 bases from J, with 14 bases between. The CDR3 extends over 13 amino acids. CDR3 in amino acids: CAISGLGGETQYF. The CDR3 nucleotides are TGTGCCATCTCGGGGTTGGGAGGAGAGACCCAGTACTTC.

V gene TRBV7-9 combines with J gene TRBJ2-5; 14 nucleotides line up with TRBD2. The CDR3 loop spans 17 amino acids. Losses at the gene ends were 5 bases for V and 5 bases for J; bases not matched to a gene: 10. Germline values: CDR1 SEHNR, CDR2 FQNEAQ (reference sequence). CDR3 bases: TGTGCCAGCAGCCAAAGAGGACTAGCGGGAGGCCTGGAGACCCAGTACTTC. Translation: CASSQRGLAGGLETQYF.

The rearrangement joins TRBV7-9 to TRBJ1-2; D remains unclear. This CDR3 has 15 amino acids. The ends were cut back, 0 bases at V and 4 bases at J, with 12 bases in the middle. Germline CDR1 is SEHNR and CDR2 is FQNEAQ (reference sequence). The CDR3 reads CASSLAREGGYGYTF. CDR3 coding DNA: TGTGCCAGCAGCTTAGCGAGGGAAGGAGGCTATGGCTACACCTTC.

This clone was seen only once. V gene TRBV20-1 combines with J gene TRBJ2-1; D not certain. The length of the CDR3 is 12 residues. Germline V gives CDR1 DFQATT, CDR2 SNEGSKA (reference sequence). V was cut by 3 bases and J by 4 bases, with 7 bases left in between. The CDR3 loop reads CSASPFYNEQFF. In DNA form, the CDR3 reads TGCAGTGCTAGTCCCTTTTACAATGAGCAGTTCTTC.

The chain is built from TRBV11-2 and TRBJ2-6; 8 bases agree with TRBD1. The germline CDR1 and CDR2 sequences are SGHAT and FQNNGV. The CDR3 loop spans 18 amino acids. With 4 bases clipped from V and 1 base from J, the junction kept 9 bases outside the gene matches. The CDR3 sequence: CASSSLPGGLSGANVLTF. The CDR3 bases are TGTGCCAGCAGCTCTCTGCCAGGGGGCTTATCTGGGGCCAACGTCCTGACTTTC. Full variable domain (rest looked up from reference TRBV11-2 and TRBJ2-6): EAGVAQSPRYKIIEKRQSVAFWCNPISGHATLYWYQQILGQGPKLLIQFQNNGVVDDSQLPKDRFSAERLKGVDSTLKIQPAKLEDSAVYLCASSSLPGGLSGANVLTFGAGSRLTVL.

V and J are TRBV28 and TRBJ1-5, with a possible D match to TRBD1 (6 bases). The germline gives CDR1 MDHEN, CDR2 SYDVKM. V was trimmed by 5 bases and J by 3 bases, leaving 20 bases between them. This CDR3 contains 17 residues. The CDR3 is CASSPSPGTKLNQPQHF. The CDR3 DNA follows: TGTGCCAGCAGTCCCTCCCCCGGGACAAAACTCAATCAGCCCCAGCATTTT.

CDR3 in amino acids: CAWSFGGVFWYTF. CDR3 in DNA: TGTGCCTGGAGTTTCGGCGGAGTATTTTGGTACACCTTC. The chain combines TRBV30 with TRBJ1-2; D not resolved. Trimming took off 2 bases at V and 11 bases at J, with 18 bases between the two ends. The CDR3 totals 13 residues. Germline CDR1 is GTSNPN and CDR2 is SVGIG (reference sequence). The full variable domain, completed using reference TRBV30 and TRBJ1-2, is SQTIHQWPATLVQPVGSPLSLECTVEGTSNPNLYWYRQAAGRGLQLLFYSVGIGQISSEVPQNLSASRPQDRQFILSSKKLLLSDSGFYLCAWSFGGVFWYTFGSGTRLTVV.

The rearrangement uses TRBV6-1 and TRBJ2-5, with a tentative D call TRBD1 (5 bases). Germline lookup yields CDR1 MNHNS and CDR2 SASEGT. The CDR3 runs to 14 residues. V shed 2 bases and J shed 7 bases, with 14 bases lying between them. CDR3: CASSESRAAGTQYF. CDR3 in DNA: TGTGCCAGCAGTGAATCCAGGGCCGCAGGGACCCAGTACTTC.

CDR3 residues: CASSLGLAQYEQYF. For the CDR3, the DNA is TGTGCCAGCTCACTGGGACTAGCGCAGTACGAGCAGTACTTC. This sequence joins TRBV18 and TRBJ2-7; 10 nucleotides agree with TRBD2. The ends lost 4 bases at V and 4 bases at J; junction bases unmatched: 4. The germline gives CDR1 KGHSH, CDR2 LQKENI. This CDR3 region has 14 residues. Using reference TRBV18 and TRBJ2-7 for the parts outside the CDR3, the full variable domain is NAGVMQNPRHLVRRRGQEARLRCSPMKGHSHVYWYRQLPEEGLKFMVYLQKENIIDESGMPKERFSAEFPKEGPSILRIQQVVRGDSAAYFCASSLGLAQYEQYFGPGTRLTVT.

This chain connects TRBV19 to TRBJ2-1, with no clear D. This CDR3 is built from 13 residues. The V end lost 10 bases, the J end lost 8 bases, and 18 bases lay between the germline ends. CDR1 and CDR2 (germline): LNHDA, SQIVND (reference sequence). The CDR3 DNA follows: TGTGCCACTAGACCGGGTCAACGGGATGAGCAGTTCTTC. Its protein product is CATRPGQRDEQFF. The full variable domain, completed using reference TRBV19 and TRBJ2-1, is DGGITQSPKYLFRKEGQNVTLSCEQNLNHDAMYWYRQDPGQGLRLIYYSQIVNDFQKGDIAEGYSVSREKKESFPLTVTSAQKNPTAFYLCATRPGQRDEQFFGPGTRLTVL.

This chain uses TRBV18 with TRBJ2-7; 11 bases are a match to TRBD1. The CDR3 is made up of 16 amino acids. Germline V gives CDR1 KGHSH, CDR2 LQKENI. V was clipped by 3 bases and J by 5 bases; unmatched bases: 9. The CDR3: CASSPIGRDRGNEQYF. As DNA, the CDR3 is TGTGCCAGCTCACCTATAGGTCGGGACAGGGGGAACGAGCAGTACTTC.

This chain joins TRBV29-1 and TRBJ1-2; weak D call: TRBD1 (6 bases). Trimming removed 8 bases from V and 7 bases from J, with 20 bases in between. The length of the CDR3 is 13 residues. Germline V CDR1 and CDR2: SQVTM, ANQGSEA. CDR3 region: CSSGEGGNGGYTF. The CDR3 nucleotides are TGCAGCAGCGGGGAAGGGGGTAATGGTGGCTACACCTTC.

The V and J genes are TRBV7-9 and TRBJ1-4; D call uncertain. The CDR3 totals 15 residues. Germline values: CDR1 SEHNR, CDR2 FQNEAQ (reference sequence). The V end was cut by 1 base, the J end by 4 bases, with 10 bases between. This chain's CDR3 is CASSLGGSFNEKLFF. In DNA form, the CDR3 reads TGTGCCAGCAGCTTAGGAGGGAGCTTTAATGAAAAACTGTTTTTT.